These 24 T cell receptor beta chains originate from one sample sequenced in a study of cytomegalovirus exposure and HLA in healthy donors. Vbeta (60) and Jbeta (13) primers were used in the PCR. This table comes from immunoSEQ multiplex PCR, and its TCRdb copy is limited to in-frame clones, with some not included. The sample lists 60,000 to 90,000 clones, roughly 88% occurring once. The sequenced sample consisted of PBMCs. These receptors originate from a man between 65 and 85 years old in good health and CMV-seropositive.

This clone was counted a single time. This chain uses TRBV2 with TRBJ2-1, with 9 bases identical to TRBD2. The germline gives CDR1 SNHLY, CDR2 FYNNEI. V was pared by 7 bases and J by 2 bases, with 6 bases of the junction left unmatched. The CDR3 consists of 15 residues. This CDR3 is CASTKAGGAYNEQFF. The CDR3 coding sequence is TGTGCCAGCACCAAAGCGGGAGGAGCCTACAATGAGCAGTTCTTC.

This clone has more than one count but fewer than ten. The sample carries other DNA sequences with the same CDR3. This chain connects TRBV18 to TRBJ2-7; 11 bases are a match to TRBD1. Germline-derived CDR1 and CDR2 are KGHSH and LQKENI. V was clipped by 1 base and J by 2 bases; unmatched bases: 1. CDR3 length: 15 residues. Here the CDR3 DNA reads TGTGCCAGCTCACCACAGGGACAGGGGGCCTACGAGCAGTACTTC. Protein sequence: CASSPQGQGAYEQYF.

A single count supports this clone. The chain links TRBV7-2 to TRBJ2-2, with D possibly TRBD1 on 6 matching bases. Germline V CDR1 and CDR2: SGHTA, FQGNSA. The V end lost 4 bases, the J end lost 0 bases, and 9 bases lay between the germline ends. This CDR3 is 15 amino acids long. The CDR3 is CASSSGQPNTGELFF. CDR3 DNA: TGTGCCAGCAGCTCGGGACAACCGAACACCGGGGAGCTGTTTTTT.

The V gene is TRBV14, the J gene TRBJ2-6, with D perhaps matching TRBD2 (6 bases). The length of the CDR3 is 15 residues. V was shortened by 1 base and J by 2 bases, with 6 bases between the two germline ends. CDR1 and CDR2 (germline): SGHDN, FVKESK. CDR3 in amino acids: CASSQGRAGANVLTF. CDR3 in DNA: TGTGCCAGCAGCCAAGGGAGGGCTGGGGCCAACGTCCTGACTTTC. The entire variable domain, with the rest obtained from reference TRBV14 and TRBJ2-6, is as follows: EAGVTQFPSHSVIEKGQTVTLRCDPISGHDNLYWYRRVMGKEIKFLLHFVKESKQDESGMPNNRFLAERTGGTYSTLKVQPAELEDSGVYFCASSQGRAGANVLTFGAGSRLTVL.

This clone was found a few times. The J gene is TRBJ2-1, the V gene TRBV10-3, with 9 bases lining up with TRBD1. The length of the CDR3 is 15 residues. V lost 6 bases and J lost 7; bases outside the gene matches: 10. Per germline, CDR1 ENHRY and CDR2 SYGVKD. CDR3: CAISEPGQGRNEQFF. The CDR3 DNA reads TGTGCCATCAGCGAACCGGGACAGGGTAGGAATGAGCAGTTCTTC.

The CDR3 nucleotides read TGTGCCAGCAGCTCCTCTGGCGGGGGGCCGTCCTACAATGAGCAGTTCTTC. Protein product: CASSSSGGGPSYNEQFF. The chain combines TRBV5-4 with TRBJ2-1; 8 bases align to TRBD2. The CDR3 is 17 amino acids. Germline lookup yields CDR1 SGHNT and CDR2 YYREEE (reference sequence). With 3 bases clipped from V and 1 base from J, the junction kept 9 bases outside the gene matches.

The chain is built from TRBV4-1 and TRBJ1-5, with D maybe TRBD1 (5 bases). Trimming took 4 bases from V and 7 from J, leaving 17 bases between them. Germline CDR1 reads MGHRA; CDR2 reads YSYEKL. The CDR3 has 15 residues. In nucleotides, the CDR3 is TGCGCCAGCAGCCCTGGGGGGGGGTATGGACAGCCCCAGCATTTT. The encoded protein is CASSPGGGYGQPQHF.

This chain joins TRBV5-1 and TRBJ2-1, with TRBD2 matching over 11 bases. CDR1 and CDR2 (germline): SGHRS, YFSETQ. This CDR3 has 17 amino acids. The V segment lost 1 base and the J segment 5 bases; nucleotides outside the gene matches: 8. The CDR3 bases are TGCGCCAGCAGCTTGCGTTCCGGGACTAGCGGCCACAATGAGCAGTTCTTC. Its protein product is CASSLRSGTSGHNEQFF. Filled out from reference TRBV5-1 and TRBJ2-1, the complete variable domain reads KAGVTQTPRYLIKTRGQQVTLSCSPISGHRSVSWYQQTPGQGLQFLFEYFSETQRNKGNFPGRFSGRQFSNSRSEMNVSTLELGDSALYLCASSLRSGTSGHNEQFFGPGTRLTVL.

This chain links TRBV6-1 with TRBJ2-7, with 12 bases lining up with TRBD2. Trimming removed 5 bases from V and 3 bases from J; junction bases left unmatched: 2. The CDR3 is made up of 14 amino acids. CDR1 is MNHNS, CDR2 SASEGT, per germline. The CDR3 DNA is TGTGCCAGCAGTCAGACTAGCGGGAGCTACGAGCAGTACTTC. Translated: CASSQTSGSYEQYF.

V usage is TRBV5-6 and J usage is TRBJ2-5; 8 bases are shared with TRBD2. V lost 0 bases to trimming and J lost 0 bases; unmatched junction nucleotides: 4. This CDR3 contains 16 residues. CDR1 and CDR2 (germline): SGHDT, YYEEEE. The CDR3 nucleotides read TGTGCCAGCAGCTTGGTAACGGGGGGGTACCAAGAGACCCAGTACTTC. Translating gives CASSLVTGGYQETQYF.

V is TRBV7-8 and J is TRBJ2-4; TRBD2 matches at 7 bases. Germline-derived CDR1 and CDR2 are SGHVS and FQNEAQ. V was pared by 4 bases and J by 3 bases, with 6 bases of the junction left unmatched. The CDR3 has 15 amino acids. CDR3 DNA sequence: TGTGCCAGCAGCTCCAGCGGGATGGGCAAAAACATTCAGTACTTC. This gives the protein CASSSSGMGKNIQYF.

The chain carries TRBV7-6 and TRBJ2-1; D remains unclear. The CDR3 extends over 13 amino acids. Germline CDR1 SGHVS, CDR2 FNYEAQ. Deletions cut 1 base from V and 5 bases from J, with 6 bases between. This CDR3 reads CASSLGLDNEQFF. CDR3 nucleotides: TGTGCCAGCAGCTTAGGGCTTGACAATGAGCAGTTCTTC.

The chain uses TRBV11-2 and TRBJ2-6; 9 bases are a match to TRBD1. Germline trimming cut 5 bases from V and 1 base from J; bases unmatched to any gene: 9. The CDR3 loop spans 18 amino acids. Germline lookup yields CDR1 SGHAT and CDR2 FQNNGV. The CDR3: CASSPGDRVPSGANVLTF. Here the CDR3 DNA reads TGTGCCAGCAGCCCTGGGGACAGGGTACCGTCTGGGGCCAACGTCCTGACTTTC.

This clone was observed a handful of times. This chain joins TRBV6-6 and TRBJ2-4, with 10 bases matching TRBD2. The CDR3 sequence is 14 residues long. CDR1 is MNHNY and CDR2 is SVGAGI in the germline V gene (reference sequence). After removal of 6 bases from V and 7 bases from J, the junction contained 6 bases not matched to a gene. CDR3 sequence (DNA): TGTGCCAGCAGACCCAGCGGGGGGGGGAACATTCAGTACTTC. Protein sequence: CASRPSGGGNIQYF.

V usage is TRBV7-3 and J usage is TRBJ2-2; D may be TRBD2 (5 bases). V lost 4 bases and J lost 5, with 11 bases in between. The CDR3 covers 14 residues. Germline V gives CDR1 SGHTA, CDR2 FQGTGA. CDR3 DNA: TGTGCCAGCAGCTCCGGGATAGCAACCGGGGAGCTGTTTTTT. This encodes CASSSGIATGELFF.

The chain is built from TRBV28 and TRBJ1-2; D is uncertain. The CDR3 runs to 13 residues. V was clipped by 6 bases and J by 0 bases, with 8 bases between them. Germline V gives CDR1 MDHEN, CDR2 SYDVKM. The CDR3 bases are TGTGCCAGCAGCACCCAGACTAACTATGGCTACACCTTC. Its protein product is CASSTQTNYGYTF.

The chain combines TRBV27 with TRBJ2-1; no reliable D call. Trimming left V 6 bases short and J 0 bases short, with 9 bases between. This CDR3 spans 14 amino acids. Looked up from germline, CDR1 is MNHEY and CDR2 is SMNVEV (reference sequence). The CDR3 here is CASRAVSSYNEQFF. The CDR3 nucleotides read TGTGCCAGCAGGGCGGTGAGCTCCTACAATGAGCAGTTCTTC.

The J gene is TRBJ1-1, the V gene TRBV5-4; D is unclear. The CDR3 has 14 amino acids. CDR1 is SGHNT and CDR2 is YYREEE in the germline V gene (reference sequence). With 4 bases removed from V and 1 base from J, the gap between germline ends came to 11 bases. The CDR3 bases are TGTGCCAGCAGCCCCACTGTTTCGAACACTGAAGCTTTCTTT. Its translation is CASSPTVSNTEAFF.

This chain connects TRBV7-9 to TRBJ2-7; 9 bases line up with TRBD1. The CDR3 runs to 14 residues. Germline V gene sequence: CDR1 SEHNR, CDR2 FQNEAQ (reference sequence). The V segment lost 5 bases and the J segment 4 bases; nucleotides outside the gene matches: 6. The CDR3 spells CASSAGTGRYEQYF. CDR3 coding DNA: TGTGCCAGCAGCGCCGGGACAGGGAGGTACGAGCAGTACTTC.

The J gene is TRBJ1-6, the V gene TRBV27; 11 nucleotides match TRBD1. The germline gives CDR1 MNHEY, CDR2 SMNVEV (reference sequence). J gave up 10 bases and V 3 bases, and 5 bases lay outside the gene matches. This CDR3 spans 15 amino acids. CDR3 residues: CASSFRTGGESPLHF. For the CDR3, the DNA is TGTGCCAGCAGTTTCCGGACAGGGGGCGAATCACCCCTCCACTTT.

The chain uses TRBV28 and TRBJ1-5; 9 nucleotides match TRBD1. CDR1 MDHEN and CDR2 SYDVKM come from the germline V gene. The CDR3 sequence is 12 residues long. The V segment lost 11 bases and the J segment 5 bases; nucleotides outside the gene matches: 4. The CDR3 DNA sequence: TGTGCCGGACAGGGGCAGGATCAGCCCCAGCATTTT. It yields the protein CAGQGQDQPQHF.

The CDR3 DNA sequence: TGCGCCAGCAGCCCCCACGTGGACAGGGGGAGTGGCACCGGGGAGCTGTTTTTT. Translated: CASSPHVDRGSGTGELFF. The J gene is TRBJ2-2, the V gene TRBV4-1; 10 bases align to TRBD1. The CDR3 runs 18 residues. Germline V gene sequence: CDR1 MGHRA, CDR2 YSYEKL. With 4 bases clipped from V and 4 bases from J, the junction kept 12 bases outside the gene matches.

This clone has only one observation. The rearrangement links TRBV4-2 to TRBJ2-7, with D uncertain. Germline V CDR1 and CDR2: LGHNA, YNFKEQ. The length of the CDR3 is 16 residues. V lost 1 base to trimming and J lost 0 bases, with 13 bases between them. The CDR3 is CASSQAGTETSYEQYF. The CDR3, as DNA: TGTGCCAGCAGCCAAGCCGGCACGGAGACCTCCTACGAGCAGTACTTC.

The rearrangement uses TRBV11-1 and TRBJ1-1, with TRBD1 as a possible D gene (5 bases). This CDR3 has 15 residues. The V gene lost 2 bases and the J gene lost 3 bases, with 13 bases spanning the gap. CDR1 and CDR2 (germline): SGHAT, FQDESV (reference sequence). DNA for the CDR3: TGTGCCAGCAGCTTATCATCAGGGTTGGACACTGAAGCTTTCTTT. Translation gives CASSLSSGLDTEAFF.